This T cell receptor beta chain was documented in a study of blood T cells in healthy people across ages. PCR was performed a second time for about 6 to 12 cycles using a sample-barcoded 5' primer and a J-beta primer mix. TCRdb fed the 5' RACE reads into MiXCR, producing one record per CDR3 protein. The table records 800,000 to 950,000 distinct CDR3 sequences, about 34% of them present only once. This clonotype was recorded a few times. V was clipped by 4 bases and J by 8 bases; unmatched bases: 10. Germline CDR1 SGDLS, CDR2 YYNGEE. The CDR3 has 15 residues. The sequence derives from a man aged 18 to 30 in good health. Material for sequencing was blood. This chain links TRBV9 with TRBJ2-3, with TRBD1 matching over 10 bases. The CDR3 here is CASSWDRGAAATQYF. The CDR3 coding sequence is TGTGCCAGCAGCTGGGACAGGGGAGCCGCGGCTACGCAGTATTTT.